These 26 T cell receptor beta chains were sequenced from one sample in a study of T cells in Graves' hyperthyroidism and ophthalmopathy. TCR beta CDR3 region amplification was performed from RNA transcripts. RT-PCR in the first round (using the HTBI primer set) targeted the TCR CDR3. TCRdb used MiXCR to reprocess the multiplex PCR reads, holding one entry per CDR3 protein. The data contain over 700,000 distinct CDR3 sequences, 18% of them seen just once; the ten biggest clones take up over 15%. The specimen was blood. The source is a woman aged 45 to 65 with Graves' hyperthyroidism that later progressed to Graves' ophthalmopathy.

The genes are TRBV7-6 and TRBJ2-5; D remains unclear. This CDR3 spans 13 amino acids. Germline assignment: CDR1 SGHVS and CDR2 FNYEAQ. V was cut by 5 bases and J by 8 bases, with 15 bases left in between. The chain's CDR3 is CASSKEPKRTQYF. The CDR3 DNA reads as TGTGCCAGCAGCAAGGAACCGAAGAGAACCCAGTACTTC.

V usage is TRBV20-1 and J usage is TRBJ1-1; 7 positions match TRBD1. The trim removed 3 bases at V and 7 bases at J, leaving 14 bases unmatched. This CDR3 is built from 15 residues. CDR1 DFQATT and CDR2 SNEGSKA come from the germline V gene (reference sequence). CDR3 loop: CSARETGAVNYEAFF. CDR3 bases: TGCAGTGCTAGGGAAACAGGGGCCGTTAATTATGAAGCTTTCTTT.

This clonotype was recorded many times. This chain connects TRBV7-6 to TRBJ2-7; D could derive from TRBD1 or TRBD2 (5 bases each). The CDR3 is made up of 14 amino acids. Germline CDR1 reads SGHVS; CDR2 reads FNYEAQ. Between the trimmed V and J ends, which lost 3 bases and 3 bases, there was a span of 12 bases. The CDR3 sequence is CASSFGAASYEQYF. CDR3 DNA: TGTGCCAGCAGCTTCGGGGCCGCGAGCTACGAGCAGTACTTC.

This chain uses TRBV6-6 with TRBJ2-4; TRBD2 matches at 7 bases. The CDR3 spans 14 residues. Germline V gives CDR1 MNHNY, CDR2 SVGAGI (reference sequence). V shed 5 bases and J 7 bases; nucleotides not matched to a gene: 8. DNA for the CDR3: TGTGCCAGCAGTGGGGGGGGGGGTGCCAACATTCAGTACTTC. This sequence encodes CASSGGGGANIQYF.

This chain uses TRBV20-1 with TRBJ1-5; tentatively, D is TRBD1 (5 bases). Trimming removed 3 bases from V and 4 bases from J, with 10 bases in between. This CDR3 has 13 amino acids. CDR1 DFQATT and CDR2 SNEGSKA come from the germline V gene (reference sequence). The chain's CDR3 is CSASWGTNQPQHF. The DNA for the CDR3 is TGCAGTGCTAGCTGGGGGACTAATCAGCCCCAGCATTTT.

This clonotype was seen a handful of times. The rearrangement uses TRBV12-3 or TRBV12-4 and TRBJ2-2, with TRBD1 matching over 7 bases. This CDR3 has 15 residues. The junction had 9 bases not matched to a gene; V was cut back by 5 bases and J by 6 bases. Written as DNA, the CDR3 is TGTGCCAGCAGTGAGCGACAGGGTATGGCCGGGGAGCTGTTTTTT. This translates into CASSERQGMAGELFF.

The sample holds many counts of this clonotype. This CDR3 reads CASNRDRGRDEKLFF. DNA for the CDR3: TGTGCCAGCAACCGGGACAGGGGACGTGACGAAAAACTGTTTTTT. The V and J genes are TRBV2 and TRBJ1-4, with 10 bases identical to TRBD1. There are 15 residues in the CDR3. From germline, CDR1 is SNHLY and CDR2 FYNNEI. J lost 8 bases, V lost 7 bases, and 10 bases had no gene match.

V gene TRBV9 combines with J gene TRBJ2-1; D uncertain. The CDR3 runs to 15 residues. V was trimmed by 2 bases and J by 0 bases, leaving 9 bases between them. The germline V gene encodes CDR1 SGDLS and CDR2 YYNGEE. The CDR3 spells CASSVDGRSYNEQFF. DNA of the CDR3: TGTGCCAGCAGCGTCGATGGCCGCTCCTACAATGAGCAGTTCTTC.

In this sample, this clonotype turned up many times. The rearrangement joins TRBV29-1 to TRBJ1-1; D is undetermined. CDR1 SQVTM and CDR2 ANQGSEA come from the germline V gene. The CDR3 extends over 11 amino acids. V was shortened by 6 bases and J by 7 bases, with 12 bases between the two germline ends. Written as DNA, the CDR3 is TGCAGCGTGAGGGAGACTGGTGAAGCTTTCTTT. This codes for CSVRETGEAFF. The whole variable domain, filled in from reference TRBV29-1 and TRBJ1-1, reads SAVISQKPSRDICQRGTSLTIQCQVDSQVTMMFWYRQQPGQSLTLIATANQGSEATYESGFVIDKFPISRPNLTFSTLTVSNMSPEDSSIYLCSVRETGEAFFGQGTRLTVV.

The gene calls are TRBV4-1 and TRBJ1-5, with unresolved D. V lost 1 base and J lost 6, with 16 bases in between. The CDR3 runs to 16 residues. Germline V gives CDR1 MGHRA, CDR2 YSYEKL. CDR3 sequence: CASSQVVGSGAQPQHF. The CDR3 DNA sequence: TGCGCCAGCAGCCAAGTTGTAGGGTCCGGCGCTCAGCCCCAGCATTTT.

The rearrangement joins TRBV14 to TRBJ2-7; D is uncertain. The length of the CDR3 is 13 residues. Germline V CDR1 and CDR2: SGHDN, FVKESK. Trimming stripped 5 bases from V and 1 base from J, with 9 bases between. The CDR3 coding sequence is TGTGCCAGCAGCATTGGGGAATCCTACGAGCAGTACTTC. Translation: CASSIGESYEQYF.

This clonotype showed up many times. The chain uses TRBV18 and TRBJ1-1; a possible D gene is TRBD1 (5 bases). CDR1 is KGHSH, CDR2 LQKENI, per germline. This CDR3 is 13 amino acids long. Trimming stripped 3 bases from V and 5 bases from J, with 10 bases between. CDR3 sequence: CASSPGAGTEAFF. The CDR3, as DNA: TGTGCCAGCTCACCCGGGGCCGGGACTGAAGCTTTCTTT.

The chain carries TRBV18 and TRBJ1-3; 7 bases line up with TRBD1. J lost 4 bases, V lost 4 bases, and 4 bases had no gene match. Germline lookup yields CDR1 KGHSH and CDR2 LQKENI. This CDR3 spans 14 amino acids. CDR3 bases: TGTGCCAGCTCACAGGGGGCAAAAGGAAACACCATATATTTT. The encoded protein is CASSQGAKGNTIYF.

This clonotype was counted a few times. The chain recombines TRBV10-3 with TRBJ1-6; maybe TRBD1 (5 bases). With 6 bases removed from V and 9 bases from J, the gap between germline ends came to 18 bases. The CDR3 is 15 amino acids. Per germline, CDR1 ENHRY and CDR2 SYGVKD. The CDR3: CAIRGVGVEGSPLHF. The CDR3 bases are TGTGCCATCAGGGGGGTCGGAGTCGAGGGTTCACCCCTCCACTTT.

This clonotype was counted a few times. CDR3 bases: TGCAGTGCTAGATCGTTAGCGGGGGCCAGCTCCTACAATGAGCAGTTCTTC. Translating gives CSARSLAGASSYNEQFF. The V call is TRBV20-1, the J call TRBJ2-1; 9 bases align to TRBD2. The CDR3 has 17 residues. J gave up 0 bases and V 2 bases, and 8 bases lay outside the gene matches. Germline V CDR1 and CDR2: DFQATT, SNEGSKA (reference sequence).

This clonotype was recorded many times. The chain uses TRBV7-2 and TRBJ2-1; D is unclear. The CDR3 is made up of 13 amino acids. The ends were cut back, 2 bases at V and 6 bases at J, with 8 bases in the middle. The germline V gene encodes CDR1 SGHTA and CDR2 FQGNSA. CDR3 protein: CASSLLGFNEQFF. CDR3 nucleotide sequence: TGTGCCAGCAGCTTACTAGGATTCAATGAGCAGTTCTTC.

The chain couples TRBV27 to TRBJ2-1, with 9 bases aligning to TRBD2. Trimming at V came to 8 bases and at J to 4 bases, leaving 6 bases not matched to a gene. The CDR3 is made up of 14 amino acids. The V gene's germline CDR1 is MNHEY and CDR2 SMNVEV (reference sequence). The CDR3 nucleotides read TGTGCCAGCGGTCTAGCGGGGATATACAATGAGCAGTTCTTC. This gives the protein CASGLAGIYNEQFF.

The rearrangement joins TRBV4-1 to TRBJ1-2; D uncertain. From germline, CDR1 is MGHRA and CDR2 YSYEKL. This CDR3 is 17 amino acids long. V was pared by 4 bases and J by 6 bases, with 24 bases between. The CDR3 is CASSLLPGFHPSNGYTF. CDR3 bases: TGCGCCAGCAGCCTCTTACCCGGGTTCCACCCTTCCAATGGCTACACCTTC.

V usage is TRBV10-3 and J usage is TRBJ2-5; 8 nucleotides align to TRBD1. The CDR3 runs to 17 residues. Germline CDR1 and CDR2: ENHRY and SYGVKD. Trimming at V came to 4 bases and at J to 7 bases, leaving 17 bases not matched to a gene. CDR3 sequence reads: CAISGSPQGGLVGTQYF. The DNA for the CDR3 is TGTGCCATCAGTGGTTCCCCACAGGGGGGTTTGGTAGGGACCCAGTACTTC.

This clonotype appeared many times. J is TRBJ2-7 and V is TRBV2; TRBD2 might be the D (6 bases). CDR1 is SNHLY, CDR2 FYNNEI, per germline. V gave up 2 bases and J gave up 6 bases, with 8 bases separating them. The length of the CDR3 is 12 residues. The CDR3 here is CASSEIGGEQYF. In nucleotides, the CDR3 is TGTGCCAGCAGTGAAATCGGGGGCGAGCAGTACTTC.

The chain employs TRBV7-2 and TRBJ1-6; no clear D. Germline CDR1 reads SGHTA; CDR2 reads FQGNSA. V was pared by 4 bases and J by 10 bases, with 11 bases between. The CDR3 is 13 amino acids. This chain's CDR3 is CASSSASLSPLHF. CDR3 nucleotide sequence: TGTGCCAGCAGCTCCGCCTCCTTGTCACCCCTCCACTTT. Complete variable domain (other parts from reference TRBV7-2 and TRBJ1-6): GAGVSQSPSNKVTEKGKDVELRCDPISGHTALYWYRQSLGQGLEFLIYFQGNSAPDKSGLPSDRFSAERTGGSVSTLTIQRTQQEDSAVYLCASSSASLSPLHFGNGTRLTVT.

The chain combines TRBV19 with TRBJ2-1, with TRBD1 matching over 11 bases. Trimming removed 9 bases from V and 4 bases from J; junction bases left unmatched: 5. CDR1 and CDR2 (germline): LNHDA, SQIVND (reference sequence). The CDR3 loop spans 14 amino acids. The CDR3 loop is CASSWDRGYNEQFF. DNA for the CDR3: TGTGCCAGCAGCTGGGACAGGGGGTACAATGAGCAGTTCTTC. The variable domain in full, with the rest retrieved from reference TRBV19 and TRBJ2-1, is DGGITQSPKYLFRKEGQNVTLSCEQNLNHDAMYWYRQDPGQGLRLIYYSQIVNDFQKGDIAEGYSVSREKKESFPLTVTSAQKNPTAFYLCASSWDRGYNEQFFGPGTRLTVL.

The V and J genes are TRBV19 and TRBJ1-2, with unresolved D. Between the trimmed V and J ends, which lost 4 bases and 13 bases, there was a span of 19 bases. Germline CDR1 and CDR2: LNHDA and SQIVND (reference sequence). The CDR3 extends over 13 amino acids. CDR3 region: CASSSPRAPATTF. The CDR3 DNA reads TGTGCCAGTAGTAGCCCGCGGGCCCCGGCTACCACCTTC.

The CDR3 protein is CATSELGQGGTYEQYF. The CDR3 DNA is TGTGCCACCAGTGAACTTGGACAGGGGGGAACCTACGAGCAGTACTTC. The V call is TRBV24-1, the J call TRBJ2-7, with 10 bases that match TRBD1. With V trimmed by 4 bases and J by 2 bases, 7 bases remained unmatched. Germline values: CDR1 KGHDR, CDR2 SFDVKD. This CDR3 contains 16 residues.

The chain recombines TRBV7-9 with TRBJ1-1; D ambiguous. Germline V gene sequence: CDR1 SEHNR, CDR2 FQNEAQ (reference sequence). The ends were cut back, 8 bases at V and 4 bases at J, with 8 bases in the middle. This CDR3 comprises 11 residues. The CDR3 sequence is CASRRTTEAFF. CDR3 coding DNA: TGTGCCAGCCGGCGTACCACTGAAGCTTTCTTT.

In its sample, this clonotype was seen many times. The CDR3 spells CASSPGQSNYGYTF. The CDR3 DNA reads TGTGCCAGCTCCCCCGGACAGAGTAACTATGGCTACACCTTC. The chain combines TRBV18 with TRBJ1-2; perhaps TRBD1 as D (6 bases). The length of the CDR3 is 14 residues. Per the germline V gene, CDR1 is KGHSH and CDR2 is LQKENI. V was trimmed by 6 bases and J by 1 base, leaving 12 bases between them.